This TCR beta chain was obtained from a study of spatial heterogeneity in lung cancer. To note about this clonotype: As yet, its antigen is unknown.

Every molecule of TCR cDNA had its own unique molecular identifier. TCRdb reprocessed the 5' RACE reads via MiXCR and lists one record per CDR3 protein. The table includes some 8,000 distinct CDR3 sequences, around 9.6% detected once. CDR3 length: 15 residues. Germline loops: CDR1 SEHNR, CDR2 FQNEAQ (reference sequence). Trimming at V came to 5 bases and at J to 8 bases, leaving 10 bases not matched to a gene. Time point here: sample taken at primary tumor resection. The donors, about 74 patients with untreated early-stage non-small cell lung cancer, provided the samples. Study-level results: Tumors with more nonsynonymous mutations had more expanded intratumoral alpha and beta TCRs.

The V and J genes are TRBV7-9 and TRBJ1-4; 8 bases align to TRBD1. The TCR sequence derives from a male donor with early-stage non-small cell lung cancer. The sequenced sample was lung tumor tissue, obtained at surgery. The DNA of the CDR3 is TGTGCCAGCAGCCTAACGACAGGGGTTAACGAAAAACTGTTTTTT. The encoded protein is CASSLTTGVNEKLFF.